This TCR beta chain was identified during a study of cytomegalovirus exposure and HLA in healthy donors. A word on this clone: Its target is not known.

With 60 Vbeta and 13 Jbeta primers, the PCR was carried out. This table comes from immunoSEQ multiplex PCR, and its TCRdb copy is limited to in-frame clones, with some not included. The sample has 100,000 to 150,000 clones. Study outcomes and limitations: Among TCR sequences, most were rare, though some public TCRs appeared in many donors. Excluded: some indistinguishable V segments such as TRBV6-2 and TRBV6-3. In vitro confirmation showed three CMV-associated chains to be CMV antigen specific.

Trimming took off 6 bases at V and 5 bases at J, with 6 bases between the two ends. Per germline, CDR1 MGHDK and CDR2 SYGVNS. The CDR3 totals 11 residues. The rearrangement uses TRBV25-1 and TRBJ2-3; D gene uncertain. Source material: PBMCs. The TCR originated in a man in his late teens or twenties in good health and CMV-seronegative. The CDR3 bases are TGTGCCAGCAGGACGGGAGATACGCAGTATTTT. Amino acids: CASRTGDTQYF. The variable domain in full, completed from reference TRBV25-1 and TRBJ2-3, reads EADIYQTPRYLVIGTGKKITLECSQTMGHDKMYWYQQDPGMELHLIHYSYGVNSTEKGDLSSESTVSRIRTEHFPLTLESARPSHTSQYLCASRTGDTQYFGPGTRLTVL.